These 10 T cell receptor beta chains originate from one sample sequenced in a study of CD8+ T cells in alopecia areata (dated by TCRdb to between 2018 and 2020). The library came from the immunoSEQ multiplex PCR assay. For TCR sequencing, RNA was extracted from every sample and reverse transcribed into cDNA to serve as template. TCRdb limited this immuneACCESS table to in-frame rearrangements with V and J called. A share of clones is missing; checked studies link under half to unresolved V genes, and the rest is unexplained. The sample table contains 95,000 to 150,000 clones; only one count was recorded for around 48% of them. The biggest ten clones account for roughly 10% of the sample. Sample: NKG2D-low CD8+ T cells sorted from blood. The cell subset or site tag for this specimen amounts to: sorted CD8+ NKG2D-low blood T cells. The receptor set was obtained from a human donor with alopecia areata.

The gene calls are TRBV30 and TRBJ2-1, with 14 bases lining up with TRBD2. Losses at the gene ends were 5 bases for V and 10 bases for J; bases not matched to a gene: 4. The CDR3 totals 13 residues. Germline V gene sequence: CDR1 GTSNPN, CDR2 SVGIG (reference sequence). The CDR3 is CAWATSGRGEQFF. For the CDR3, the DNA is TGTGCCTGGGCGACTAGCGGGAGGGGGGAGCAGTTCTTC.

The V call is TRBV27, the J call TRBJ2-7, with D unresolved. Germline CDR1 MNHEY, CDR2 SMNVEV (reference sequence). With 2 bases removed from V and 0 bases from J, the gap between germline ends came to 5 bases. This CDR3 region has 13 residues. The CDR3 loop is CASSLASSYEQYF. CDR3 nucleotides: TGTGCCAGCAGTTTAGCGAGCTCCTACGAGCAGTACTTC.

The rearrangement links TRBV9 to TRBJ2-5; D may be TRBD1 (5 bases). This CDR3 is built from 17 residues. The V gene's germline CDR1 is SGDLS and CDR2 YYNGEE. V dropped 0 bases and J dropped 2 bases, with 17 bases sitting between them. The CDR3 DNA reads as TGTGCCAGCAGCGTAGGGTCGTTACAGGAACTACAAGAGACCCAGTACTTC. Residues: CASSVGSLQELQETQYF.

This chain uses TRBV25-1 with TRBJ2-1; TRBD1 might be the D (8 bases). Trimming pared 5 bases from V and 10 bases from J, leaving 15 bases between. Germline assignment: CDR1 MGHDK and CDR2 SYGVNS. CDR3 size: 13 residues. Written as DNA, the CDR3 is TGTGCCAGCAGTAAGCGGGACAGGTACGAGCAGTTCTTC. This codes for CASSKRDRYEQFF.

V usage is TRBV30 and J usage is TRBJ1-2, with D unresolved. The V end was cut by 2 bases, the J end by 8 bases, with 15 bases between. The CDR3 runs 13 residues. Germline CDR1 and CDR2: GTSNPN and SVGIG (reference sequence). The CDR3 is CAWSFGFVDGYTF. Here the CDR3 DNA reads TGTGCCTGGAGTTTCGGGTTTGTCGACGGCTACACCTTC.

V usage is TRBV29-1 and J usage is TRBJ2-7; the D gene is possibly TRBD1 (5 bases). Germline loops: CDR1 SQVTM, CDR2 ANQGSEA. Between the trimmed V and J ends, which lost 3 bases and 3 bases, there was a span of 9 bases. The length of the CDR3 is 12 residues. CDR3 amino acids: CSVEGPGYEQYF. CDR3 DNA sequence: TGCAGCGTTGAGGGGCCAGGCTACGAGCAGTACTTC.

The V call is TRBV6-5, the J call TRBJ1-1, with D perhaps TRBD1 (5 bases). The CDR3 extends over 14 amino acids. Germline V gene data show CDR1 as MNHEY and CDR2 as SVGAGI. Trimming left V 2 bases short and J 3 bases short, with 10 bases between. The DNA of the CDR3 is TGTGCCAGCAGTTACGGGGGAGTGCACACTGAAGCTTTCTTT. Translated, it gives CASSYGGVHTEAFF.

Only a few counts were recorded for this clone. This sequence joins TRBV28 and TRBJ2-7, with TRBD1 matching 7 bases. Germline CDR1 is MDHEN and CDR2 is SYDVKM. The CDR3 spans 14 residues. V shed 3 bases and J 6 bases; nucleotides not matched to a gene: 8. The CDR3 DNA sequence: TGTGCCAGCAGTTTCGGGACAGCGACCGGCGAGCAGTACTTC. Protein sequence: CASSFGTATGEQYF.

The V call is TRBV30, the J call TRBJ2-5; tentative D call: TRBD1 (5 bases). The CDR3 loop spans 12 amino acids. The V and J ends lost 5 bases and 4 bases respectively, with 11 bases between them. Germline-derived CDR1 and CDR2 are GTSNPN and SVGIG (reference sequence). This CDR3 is CAWAGLRETQYF. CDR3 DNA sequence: TGTGCCTGGGCAGGGTTACGAGAGACCCAGTACTTC.

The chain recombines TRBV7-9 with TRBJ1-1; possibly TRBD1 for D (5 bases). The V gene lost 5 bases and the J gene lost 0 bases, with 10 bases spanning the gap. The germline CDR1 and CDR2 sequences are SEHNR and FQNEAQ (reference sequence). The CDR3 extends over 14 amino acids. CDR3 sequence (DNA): TGTGCCAGCAGCCAGACAGCTATGAACACTGAAGCTTTCTTT. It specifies CASSQTAMNTEAFF.